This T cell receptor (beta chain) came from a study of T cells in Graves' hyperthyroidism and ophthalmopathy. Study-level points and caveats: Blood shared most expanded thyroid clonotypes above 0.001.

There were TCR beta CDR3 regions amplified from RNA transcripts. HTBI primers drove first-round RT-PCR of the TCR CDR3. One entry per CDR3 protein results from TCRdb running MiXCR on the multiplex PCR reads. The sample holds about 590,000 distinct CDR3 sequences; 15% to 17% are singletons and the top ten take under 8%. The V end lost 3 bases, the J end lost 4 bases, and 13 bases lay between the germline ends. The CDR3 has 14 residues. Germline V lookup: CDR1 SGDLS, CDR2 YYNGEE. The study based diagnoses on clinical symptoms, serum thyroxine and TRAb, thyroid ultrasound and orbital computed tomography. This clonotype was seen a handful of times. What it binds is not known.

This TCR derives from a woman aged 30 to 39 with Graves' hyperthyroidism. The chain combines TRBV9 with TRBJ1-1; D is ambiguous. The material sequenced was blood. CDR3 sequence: CASSDGPDATEAFF. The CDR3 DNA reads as TGTGCCAGCAGCGACGGCCCAGATGCCACTGAAGCTTTCTTT.